This note documents a single T cell receptor beta chain sequence. This entry is derived from a study of control samples from healthy donors and cancer patients. Trimming pared 2 bases from V and 5 bases from J, leaving 15 bases between. From germline, CDR1 is SEHNR and CDR2 FQNEAQ (reference sequence). There are 15 residues in the CDR3. The repertoire was sequenced with immunoSEQ multiplex PCR; TCRdb's copy has only in-frame clones and lacks some. The sample's table shows 150,000 to 200,000 clones. The rearrangement uses TRBV7-9 and TRBJ1-1, with a weak D call TRBD1 (6 bases). What was sequenced was blood. The source of this sequence is a woman aged 25 to 39 in good health. CDR3 loop: CASSLPLQGWTEAFF. CDR3 DNA: TGTGCCAGCAGCTTACCACTGCAGGGGTGGACTGAAGCTTTCTTT.